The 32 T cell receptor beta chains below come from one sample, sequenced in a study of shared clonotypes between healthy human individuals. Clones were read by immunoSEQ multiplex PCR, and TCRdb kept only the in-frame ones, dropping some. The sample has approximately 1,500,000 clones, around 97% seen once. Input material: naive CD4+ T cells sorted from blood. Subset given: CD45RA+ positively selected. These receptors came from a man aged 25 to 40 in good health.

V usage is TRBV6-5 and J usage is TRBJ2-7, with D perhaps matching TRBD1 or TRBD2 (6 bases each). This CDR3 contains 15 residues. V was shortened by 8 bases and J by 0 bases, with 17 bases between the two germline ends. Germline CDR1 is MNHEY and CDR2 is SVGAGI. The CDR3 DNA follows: TGTGCCAGCCTGGTCAGGGGACTTATCTCCTACGAGCAGTACTTC. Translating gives CASLVRGLISYEQYF.

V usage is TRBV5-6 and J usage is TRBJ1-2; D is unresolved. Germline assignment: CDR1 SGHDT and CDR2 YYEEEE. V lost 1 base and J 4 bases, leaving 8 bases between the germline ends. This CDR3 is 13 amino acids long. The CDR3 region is CASSLPETYGYTF. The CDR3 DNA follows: TGTGCCAGCAGCTTGCCAGAAACCTATGGCTACACCTTC.

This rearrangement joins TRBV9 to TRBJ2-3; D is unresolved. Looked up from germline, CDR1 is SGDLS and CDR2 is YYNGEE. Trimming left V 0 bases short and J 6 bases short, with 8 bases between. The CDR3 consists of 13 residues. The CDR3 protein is CASSVGYSDTQYF. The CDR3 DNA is TGTGCCAGCAGCGTAGGCTATTCCGATACGCAGTATTTT.

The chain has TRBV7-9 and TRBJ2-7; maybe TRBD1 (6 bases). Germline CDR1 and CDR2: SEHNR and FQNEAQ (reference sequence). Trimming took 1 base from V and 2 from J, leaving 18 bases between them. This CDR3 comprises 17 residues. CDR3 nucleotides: TGTGCCAGCAGCTTAGGGCTAGGAGCGACAGGAACCTACGAGCAGTACTTC. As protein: CASSLGLGATGTYEQYF.

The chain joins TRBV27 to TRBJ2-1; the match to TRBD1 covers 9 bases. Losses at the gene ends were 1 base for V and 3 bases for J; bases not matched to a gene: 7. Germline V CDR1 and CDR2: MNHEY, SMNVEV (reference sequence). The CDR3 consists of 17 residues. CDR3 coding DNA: TGTGCCAGCAGTTTATTCACCGGGACAGGGCTCTACAATGAGCAGTTCTTC. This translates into CASSLFTGTGLYNEQFF.

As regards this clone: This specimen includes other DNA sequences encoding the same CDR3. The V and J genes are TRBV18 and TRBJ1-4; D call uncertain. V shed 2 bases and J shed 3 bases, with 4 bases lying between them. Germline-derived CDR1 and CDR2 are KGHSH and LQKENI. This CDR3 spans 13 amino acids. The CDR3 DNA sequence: TGTGCCAGCTCACCAGCAGCTAATGAAAAACTGTTTTTT. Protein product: CASSPAANEKLFF.

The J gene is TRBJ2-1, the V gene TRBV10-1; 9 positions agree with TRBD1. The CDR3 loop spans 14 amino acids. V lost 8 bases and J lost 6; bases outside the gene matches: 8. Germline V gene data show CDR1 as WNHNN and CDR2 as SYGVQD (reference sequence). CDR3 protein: CASGTDRGGNEQFF. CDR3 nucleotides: TGCGCCAGCGGAACGGACAGGGGTGGCAATGAGCAGTTCTTC.

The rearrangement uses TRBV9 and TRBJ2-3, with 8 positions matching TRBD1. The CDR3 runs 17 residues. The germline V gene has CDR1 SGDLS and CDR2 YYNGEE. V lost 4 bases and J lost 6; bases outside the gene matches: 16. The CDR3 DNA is TGTGCCAGCAGCCCACGGGGTCGACAGGGGTATTTGGATACGCAGTATTTT. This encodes CASSPRGRQGYLDTQYF.

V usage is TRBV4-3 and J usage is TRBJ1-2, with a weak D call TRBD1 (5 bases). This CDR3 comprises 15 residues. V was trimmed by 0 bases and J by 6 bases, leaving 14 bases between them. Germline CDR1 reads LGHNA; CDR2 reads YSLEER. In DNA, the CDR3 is TGCGCCAGCAGCCAAGATTTCGGTGGGGGGGATGGCTACACCTTC. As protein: CASSQDFGGGDGYTF.

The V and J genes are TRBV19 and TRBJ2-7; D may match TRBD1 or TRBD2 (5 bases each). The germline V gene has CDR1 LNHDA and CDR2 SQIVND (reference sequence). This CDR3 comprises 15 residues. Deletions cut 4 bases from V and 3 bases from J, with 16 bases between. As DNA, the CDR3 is TGTGCCAGTAGTACGACGTCGGGGCAGCGCTACGAGCAGTACTTC. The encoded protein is CASSTTSGQRYEQYF.

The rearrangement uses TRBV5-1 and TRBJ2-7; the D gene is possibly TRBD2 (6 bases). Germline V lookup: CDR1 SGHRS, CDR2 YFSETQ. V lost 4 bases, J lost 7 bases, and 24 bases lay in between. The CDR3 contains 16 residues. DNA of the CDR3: TGCGCCAGCAGCGGGGGGATGGGGGATCCCTCTAGGGAGCAGTACTTC. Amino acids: CASSGGMGDPSREQYF. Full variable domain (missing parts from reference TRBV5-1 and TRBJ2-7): KAGVTQTPRYLIKTRGQQVTLSCSPISGHRSVSWYQQTPGQGLQFLFEYFSETQRNKGNFPGRFSGRQFSNSRSEMNVSTLELGDSALYLCASSGGMGDPSREQYFGPGTRLTVT.

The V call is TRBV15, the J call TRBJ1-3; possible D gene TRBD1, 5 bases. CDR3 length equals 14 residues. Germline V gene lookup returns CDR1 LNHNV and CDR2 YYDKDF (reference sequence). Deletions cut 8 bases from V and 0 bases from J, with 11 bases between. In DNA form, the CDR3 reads TGTGCCACCCGTCAGGGAAGCTCTGGAAACACCATATATTTT. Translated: CATRQGSSGNTIYF.

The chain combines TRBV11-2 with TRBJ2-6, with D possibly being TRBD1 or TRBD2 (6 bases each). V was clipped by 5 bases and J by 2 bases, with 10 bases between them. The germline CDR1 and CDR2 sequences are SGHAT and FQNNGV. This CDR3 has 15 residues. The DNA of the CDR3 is TGTGCCAGCAGCCTGGGGGGCCCTGGGGCCAACGTCCTGACTTTC. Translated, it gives CASSLGGPGANVLTF.

The CDR3 is CASGTAYNEQFF. As DNA, the CDR3 is TGTGCCAGCGGGACAGCCTACAATGAGCAGTTCTTC. The chain carries TRBV28 and TRBJ2-1; TRBD1 matches at 7 bases. With 8 bases clipped from V and 2 bases from J, the junction kept 0 bases outside the gene matches. The CDR3 covers 12 residues. Germline V lookup: CDR1 MDHEN, CDR2 SYDVKM.

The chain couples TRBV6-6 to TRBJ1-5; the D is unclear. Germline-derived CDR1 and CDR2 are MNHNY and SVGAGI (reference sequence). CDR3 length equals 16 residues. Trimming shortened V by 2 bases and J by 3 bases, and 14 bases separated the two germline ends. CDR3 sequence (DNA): TGTGCCAGCAGTTACCGGGGAGGAGACTACAATCAGCCCCAGCATTTT. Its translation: CASSYRGGDYNQPQHF.

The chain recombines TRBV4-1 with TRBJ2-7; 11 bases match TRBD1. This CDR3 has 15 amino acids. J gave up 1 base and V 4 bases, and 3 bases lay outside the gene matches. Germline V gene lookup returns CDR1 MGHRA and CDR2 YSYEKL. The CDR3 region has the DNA TGCGCCAGCAGCCCCGGGACAGGGGGTTCCTACGAGCAGTACTTC. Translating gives CASSPGTGGSYEQYF.

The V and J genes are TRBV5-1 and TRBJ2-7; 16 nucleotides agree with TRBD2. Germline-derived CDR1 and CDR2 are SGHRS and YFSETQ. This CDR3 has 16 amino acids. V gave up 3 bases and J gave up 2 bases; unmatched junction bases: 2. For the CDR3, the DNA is TGCGCCAGCAGCTCGGGACTAGCGGGAGGGGCCTACGAGCAGTACTTC. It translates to CASSSGLAGGAYEQYF.

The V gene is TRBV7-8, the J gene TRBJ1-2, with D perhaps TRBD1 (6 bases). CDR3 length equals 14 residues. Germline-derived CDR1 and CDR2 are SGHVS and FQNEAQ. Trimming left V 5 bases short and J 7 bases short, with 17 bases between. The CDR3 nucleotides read TGTGCCAGCAGCCTACGGAACAGGGACCCTGGCTACACCTTC. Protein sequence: CASSLRNRDPGYTF.

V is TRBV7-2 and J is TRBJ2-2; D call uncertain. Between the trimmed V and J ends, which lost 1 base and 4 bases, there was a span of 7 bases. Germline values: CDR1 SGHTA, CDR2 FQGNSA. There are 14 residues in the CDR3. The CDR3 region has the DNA TGTGCCAGCAGCTTAGTTGCCACCACCGGGGAGCTGTTTTTT. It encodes CASSLVATTGELFF. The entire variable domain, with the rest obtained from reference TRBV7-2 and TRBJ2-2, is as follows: GAGVSQSPSNKVTEKGKDVELRCDPISGHTALYWYRQSLGQGLEFLIYFQGNSAPDKSGLPSDRFSAERTGGSVSTLTIQRTQQEDSAVYLCASSLVATTGELFFGEGSRLTVL.

CDR3 nucleotides: TGTGCCAGCAGTCAAGTGGGCAGCTACGAGCAGTACTTC. Translated, it gives CASSQVGSYEQYF. J is TRBJ2-7 and V is TRBV25-1; no definite D call. This CDR3 region has 13 residues. Germline-derived CDR1 and CDR2 are MGHDK and SYGVNS. The ends were cut back, 5 bases at V and 3 bases at J, with 11 bases in the middle.

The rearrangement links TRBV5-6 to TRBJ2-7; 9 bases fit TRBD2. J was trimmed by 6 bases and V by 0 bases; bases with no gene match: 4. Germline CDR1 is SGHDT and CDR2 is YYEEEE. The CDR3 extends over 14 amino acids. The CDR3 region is CASSLVAGVGEQYF. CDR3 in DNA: TGTGCCAGCAGCTTGGTAGCGGGAGTGGGCGAGCAGTACTTC.

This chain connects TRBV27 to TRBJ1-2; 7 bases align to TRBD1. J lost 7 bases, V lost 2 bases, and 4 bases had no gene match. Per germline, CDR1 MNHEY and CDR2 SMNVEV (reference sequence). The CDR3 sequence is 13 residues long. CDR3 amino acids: CASSLTGVGGYTF. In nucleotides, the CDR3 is TGTGCCAGCAGTTTAACAGGGGTTGGTGGCTACACCTTC.

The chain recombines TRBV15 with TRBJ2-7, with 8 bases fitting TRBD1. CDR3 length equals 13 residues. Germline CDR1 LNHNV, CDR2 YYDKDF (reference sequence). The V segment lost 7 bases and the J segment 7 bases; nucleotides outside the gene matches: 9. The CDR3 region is CATTGGAGREQYF. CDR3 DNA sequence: TGTGCCACCACAGGGGGCGCTGGGAGGGAGCAGTACTTC. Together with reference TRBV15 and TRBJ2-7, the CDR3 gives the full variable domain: DAMVIQNPRYQVTQFGKPVTLSCSQTLNHNVMYWYQQKSSQAPKLLFHYYDKDFNNEADTPDNFQSRRPNTSFCFLDIRSPGLGDTAMYLCATTGGAGREQYFGPGTRLTVT.

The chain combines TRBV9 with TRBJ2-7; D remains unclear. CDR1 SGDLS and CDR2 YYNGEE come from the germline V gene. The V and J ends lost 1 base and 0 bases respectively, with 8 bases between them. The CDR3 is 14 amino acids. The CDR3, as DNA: TGTGCCAGCAGCGTAAGACCGGACTCCTACGAGCAGTACTTC. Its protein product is CASSVRPDSYEQYF.

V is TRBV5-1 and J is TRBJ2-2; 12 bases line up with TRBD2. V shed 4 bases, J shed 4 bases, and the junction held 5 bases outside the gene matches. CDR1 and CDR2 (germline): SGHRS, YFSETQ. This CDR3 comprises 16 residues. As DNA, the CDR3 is TGCGCCAGCAGCCATAAACTAGCGGGAGGCACCGGGGAGCTGTTTTTT. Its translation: CASSHKLAGGTGELFF.

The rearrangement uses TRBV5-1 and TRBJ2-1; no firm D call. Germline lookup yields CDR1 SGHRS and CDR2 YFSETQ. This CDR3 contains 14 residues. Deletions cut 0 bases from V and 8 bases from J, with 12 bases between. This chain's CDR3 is CASSLGGGPDEQFF. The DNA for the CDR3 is TGCGCCAGCAGCTTGGGTGGTGGCCCCGATGAGCAGTTCTTC.

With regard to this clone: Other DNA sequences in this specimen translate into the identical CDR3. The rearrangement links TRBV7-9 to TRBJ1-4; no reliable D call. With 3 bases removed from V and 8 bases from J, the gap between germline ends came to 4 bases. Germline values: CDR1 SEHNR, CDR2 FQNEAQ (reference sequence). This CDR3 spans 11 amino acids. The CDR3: CASSLTEKLFF. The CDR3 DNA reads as TGTGCCAGCAGCTTGACGGAAAAACTGTTTTTT.

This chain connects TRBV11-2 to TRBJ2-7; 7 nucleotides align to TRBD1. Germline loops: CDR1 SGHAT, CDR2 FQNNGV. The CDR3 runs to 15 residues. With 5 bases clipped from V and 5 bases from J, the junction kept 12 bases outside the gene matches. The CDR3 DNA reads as TGTGCCAGCAGCCAAACCGGGACAGCTAATAACGAGCAGTACTTC. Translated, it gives CASSQTGTANNEQYF.

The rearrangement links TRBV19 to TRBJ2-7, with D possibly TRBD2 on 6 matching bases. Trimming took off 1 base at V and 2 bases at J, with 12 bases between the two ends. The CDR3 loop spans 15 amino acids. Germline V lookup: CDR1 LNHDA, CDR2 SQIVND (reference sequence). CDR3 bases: TGTGCCAGTAGTATAGCGCGGGACGGGACCTACGAGCAGTACTTC. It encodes CASSIARDGTYEQYF. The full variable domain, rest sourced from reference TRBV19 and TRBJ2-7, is DGGITQSPKYLFRKEGQNVTLSCEQNLNHDAMYWYRQDPGQGLRLIYYSQIVNDFQKGDIAEGYSVSREKKESFPLTVTSAQKNPTAFYLCASSIARDGTYEQYFGPGTRLTVT.

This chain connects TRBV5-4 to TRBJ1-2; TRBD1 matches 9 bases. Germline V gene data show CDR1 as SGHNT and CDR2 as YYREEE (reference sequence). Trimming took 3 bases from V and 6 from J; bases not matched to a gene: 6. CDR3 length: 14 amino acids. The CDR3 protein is CASSSRGQGDGYTF. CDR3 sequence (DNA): TGTGCCAGCAGCTCGCGGGGACAGGGTGATGGCTACACCTTC. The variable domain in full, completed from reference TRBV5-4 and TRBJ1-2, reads ETGVTQSPTHLIKTRGQQVTLRCSSQSGHNTVSWYQQALGQGPQFIFQYYREEENGRGNFPPRFSGLQFPNYSSELNVNALELDDSALYLCASSSRGQGDGYTFGSGTRLTVV.

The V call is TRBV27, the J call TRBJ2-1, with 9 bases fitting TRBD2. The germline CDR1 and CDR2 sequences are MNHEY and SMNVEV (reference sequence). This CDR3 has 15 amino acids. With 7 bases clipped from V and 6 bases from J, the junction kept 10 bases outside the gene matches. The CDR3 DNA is TGTGCCAGCACCCTCCCGGGACTAGCCATCAATGAGCAGTTCTTC. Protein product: CASTLPGLAINEQFF.

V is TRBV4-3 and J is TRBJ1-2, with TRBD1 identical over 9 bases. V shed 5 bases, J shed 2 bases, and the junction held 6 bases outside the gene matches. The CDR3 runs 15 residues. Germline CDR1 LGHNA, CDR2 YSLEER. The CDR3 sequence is CASSSVQGANYGYTF. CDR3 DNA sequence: TGCGCCAGCAGCTCCGTACAGGGGGCGAACTATGGCTACACCTTC.